This is a list of T cell receptor beta chains from one sample in a study of blood T cell repertoires in COVID-19. Clones were read by immunoSEQ multiplex PCR, and TCRdb kept only the in-frame ones, dropping some. The data contain 250,000 or so clones, roughly 88% of them singletons. The sample taken for sequencing was PBMCs or T cells enriched from blood (not recorded which). The receptors shown here come from a woman aged 50 to 60 who had recovered from COVID-19. The CDR3 runs from the conserved cysteine through the conserved F or W. The D gene is left open where the match is weak. Clone size is not always given. Where it is, it says once, few, many or a class for expanded clones.

V gene	D gene	J gene	clone size	CDR3 DNA	CDR3 protein
TRBV9	TRBD2	TRBJ2-7	NA	TGTGCCAGTAGCGGGCCGTCCTACGAGCAGTACTTC	CASSGPSYEQYF
TRBV7-9	NA	TRBJ2-5	NA	TGTGCCAGCCAGTCCCCTCGGACACACCAAGAGACCCAGTACTTC	CASQSPRTHQETQYF
TRBV27	TRBD1	TRBJ1-6	NA	TGTGCCAGCAGTTTACACAGGGGGGATTCACCCCTCCACTTT	CASSLHRGDSPLHF
TRBV29-1	TRBD1	TRBJ1-4	NA	TGCAGCGCCGGGGACAGCGCTAATGAAAAACTGTTTTTT	CSAGDSANEKLFF
TRBV9	NA	TRBJ1-4	NA	TGTGCCAGCAGCGTAGAAGCAGGGATGGATGAAAAACTGTTTTTT	CASSVEAGMDEKLFF
TRBV5-1	NA	TRBJ2-7	NA	TGCGCCAGCAGCCCGACAGTCACCTACGAGCAGTACTTC	CASSPTVTYEQYF
TRBV28	NA	TRBJ2-1	NA	TGTGCCAGCAGTTTTATCAGCGAGACCCCGTTCTTC	CASSFISETPFF
TRBV5-5	TRBD1	TRBJ1-2	NA	TGTGCCAGCAGCTCGGGGGACAGGGGATGGATTTCCGATGGCTACACCTTC	CASSSGDRGWISDGYTF
TRBV10-3	TRBD1	TRBJ2-1	NA	TGTGCCATCAGTGGCACCGGGACAGTAAATGAGCAGTTCTTC	CAISGTGTVNEQFF
TRBV11-2	NA	TRBJ2-1	NA	TGTGCCAGCAGCTTAGAATCCGGTGAGCAGTTCTTC	CASSLESGEQFF
TRBV7-9	NA	TRBJ2-7	NA	TGTGCCAGCAGCTCCGACGCGACAGTTTACGAGCAGTACTTC	CASSSDATVYEQYF
TRBV5-1	NA	TRBJ1-2	few	TGCGCCAGCAGCTTGGACAGGGTCTTTGATGGCTACACCTTC	CASSLDRVFDGYTF
TRBV27	TRBD1	TRBJ1-1	NA	TGTGCCAGCAGTTTGGGACAGGGGAGCACTGAAGCTTTCTTT	CASSLGQGSTEAFF
TRBV5-1	NA	TRBJ2-5	NA	TGCGCCAGCAGCCGGGCCAATAGCGGCGCGTCGGAGACCCAGTACTTC	CASSRANSGASETQYF
TRBV28	NA	TRBJ2-1	NA	TGTGCCAGCAGGTCAGGGGTGGGCTACAATGAGCAGTTCTTC	CASRSGVGYNEQFF
TRBV7-9	NA	TRBJ2-5	NA	TGTGCCAGCAGCCAGGACAGTCAAGAGACCCAGTACTTC	CASSQDSQETQYF
TRBV5-1	NA	TRBJ2-3	NA	TGCGCCAGCAGCTCGATACCGGGAGCGGATACGCAGTATTTT	CASSSIPGADTQYF